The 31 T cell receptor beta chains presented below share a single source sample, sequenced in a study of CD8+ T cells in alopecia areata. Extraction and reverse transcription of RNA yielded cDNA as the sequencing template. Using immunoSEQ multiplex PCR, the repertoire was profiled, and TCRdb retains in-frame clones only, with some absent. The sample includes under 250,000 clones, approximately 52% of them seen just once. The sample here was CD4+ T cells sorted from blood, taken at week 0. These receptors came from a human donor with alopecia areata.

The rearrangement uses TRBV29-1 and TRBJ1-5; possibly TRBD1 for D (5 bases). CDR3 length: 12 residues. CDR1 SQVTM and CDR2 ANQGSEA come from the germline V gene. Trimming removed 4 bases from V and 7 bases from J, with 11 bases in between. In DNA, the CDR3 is TGCAGCGTTGCGGGGTGGGGGCAGCCCCAGCATTTT. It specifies CSVAGWGQPQHF. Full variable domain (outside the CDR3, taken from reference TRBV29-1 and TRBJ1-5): SAVISQKPSRDICQRGTSLTIQCQVDSQVTMMFWYRQQPGQSLTLIATANQGSEATYESGFVIDKFPISRPNLTFSTLTVSNMSPEDSSIYLCSVAGWGQPQHFGDGTRLSIL.

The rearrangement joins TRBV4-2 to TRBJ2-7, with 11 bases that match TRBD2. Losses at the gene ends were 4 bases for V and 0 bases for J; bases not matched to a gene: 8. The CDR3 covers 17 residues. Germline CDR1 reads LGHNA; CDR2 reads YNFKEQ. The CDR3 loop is CASSRYGTSGDSYEQYF. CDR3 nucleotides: TGTGCCAGCAGCCGTTATGGGACTAGCGGAGACTCCTACGAGCAGTACTTC.

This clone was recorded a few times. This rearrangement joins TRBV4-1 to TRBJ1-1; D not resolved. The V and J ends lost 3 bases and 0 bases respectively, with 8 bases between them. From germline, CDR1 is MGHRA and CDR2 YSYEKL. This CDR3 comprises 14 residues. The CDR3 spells CASSHPIMNTEAFF. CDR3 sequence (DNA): TGCGCCAGCAGCCACCCGATAATGAACACTGAAGCTTTCTTT.

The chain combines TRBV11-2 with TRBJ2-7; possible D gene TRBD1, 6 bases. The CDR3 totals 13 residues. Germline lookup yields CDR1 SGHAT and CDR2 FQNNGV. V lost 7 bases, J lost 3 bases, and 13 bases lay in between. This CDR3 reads CASTSLQGYEQYF. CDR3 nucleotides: TGTGCCAGCACCTCGTTACAGGGCTACGAGCAGTACTTC.

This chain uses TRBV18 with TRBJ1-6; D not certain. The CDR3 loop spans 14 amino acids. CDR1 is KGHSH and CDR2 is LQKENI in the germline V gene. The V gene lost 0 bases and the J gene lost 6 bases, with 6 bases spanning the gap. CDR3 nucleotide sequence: TGTGCCAGCTCACCACCGGGATCTAATTCACCCCTCCACTTT. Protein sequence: CASSPPGSNSPLHF. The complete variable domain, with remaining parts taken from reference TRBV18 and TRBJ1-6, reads NAGVMQNPRHLVRRRGQEARLRCSPMKGHSHVYWYRQLPEEGLKFMVYLQKENIIDESGMPKERFSAEFPKEGPSILRIQQVVRGDSAAYFCASSPPGSNSPLHFGNGTRLTVT.

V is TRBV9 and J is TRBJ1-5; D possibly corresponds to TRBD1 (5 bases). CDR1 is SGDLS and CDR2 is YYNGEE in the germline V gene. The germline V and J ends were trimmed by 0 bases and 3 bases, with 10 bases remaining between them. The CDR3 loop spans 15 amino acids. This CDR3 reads CASSVAGFVNQPQHF. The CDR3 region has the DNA TGTGCCAGCAGCGTAGCAGGGTTCGTCAATCAGCCCCAGCATTTT.

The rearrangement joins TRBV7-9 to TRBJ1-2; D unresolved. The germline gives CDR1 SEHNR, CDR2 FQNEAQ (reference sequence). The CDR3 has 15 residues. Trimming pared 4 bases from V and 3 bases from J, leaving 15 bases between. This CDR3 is CASSSREDGDYGYTF. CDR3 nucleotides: TGTGCCAGCAGCTCACGGGAGGACGGCGACTATGGCTACACCTTC.

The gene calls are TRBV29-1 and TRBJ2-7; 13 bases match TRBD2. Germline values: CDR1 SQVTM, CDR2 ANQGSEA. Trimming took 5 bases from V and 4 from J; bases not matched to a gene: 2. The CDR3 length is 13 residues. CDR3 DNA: TGCAGCGTTAGGACTAGCGGGGGATACGAGCAGTACTTC. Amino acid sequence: CSVRTSGGYEQYF.

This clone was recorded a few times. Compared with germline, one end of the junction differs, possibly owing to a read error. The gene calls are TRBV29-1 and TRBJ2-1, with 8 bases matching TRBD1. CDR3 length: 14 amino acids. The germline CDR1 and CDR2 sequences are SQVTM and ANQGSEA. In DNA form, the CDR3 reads TGCGGCGTTGCAGGGGGCGTAAGGTTTGGTGAGCAGTTCTTC. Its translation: CGVAGGVRFGEQFF.

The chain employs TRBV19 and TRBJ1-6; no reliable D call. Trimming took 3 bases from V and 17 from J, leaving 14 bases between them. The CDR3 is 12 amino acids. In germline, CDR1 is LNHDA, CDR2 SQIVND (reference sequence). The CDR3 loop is CASSIGGWRVHF. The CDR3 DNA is TGTGCCAGTAGTATCGGCGGGTGGAGAGTCCACTTT.

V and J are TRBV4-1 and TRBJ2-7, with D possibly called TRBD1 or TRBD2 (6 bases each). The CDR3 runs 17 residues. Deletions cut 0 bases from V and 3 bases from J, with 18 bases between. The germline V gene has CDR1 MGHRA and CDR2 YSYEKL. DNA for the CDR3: TGCGCCAGCAGCCAAGATTTCCCCCCGGGGGCTGTCTACGAGCAGTACTTC. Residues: CASSQDFPPGAVYEQYF.

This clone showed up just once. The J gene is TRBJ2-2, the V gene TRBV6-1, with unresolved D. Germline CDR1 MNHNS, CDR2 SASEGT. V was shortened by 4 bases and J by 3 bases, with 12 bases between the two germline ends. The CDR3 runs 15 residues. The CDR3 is CASSVSLSDTGELFF. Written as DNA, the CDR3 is TGTGCCAGCAGTGTTTCCCTTTCAGACACCGGGGAGCTGTTTTTT.

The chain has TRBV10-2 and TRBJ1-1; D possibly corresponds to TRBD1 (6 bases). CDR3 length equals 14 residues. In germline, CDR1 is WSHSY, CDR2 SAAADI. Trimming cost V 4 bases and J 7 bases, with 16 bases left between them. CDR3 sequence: CASSGQGRSNEAFF. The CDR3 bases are TGCGCCAGCAGTGGGCAGGGGAGGTCAAATGAAGCTTTCTTT.

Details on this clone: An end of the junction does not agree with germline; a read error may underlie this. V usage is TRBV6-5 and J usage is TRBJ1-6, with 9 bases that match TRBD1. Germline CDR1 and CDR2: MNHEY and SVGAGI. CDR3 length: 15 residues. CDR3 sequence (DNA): TGTGCCAGCAGTTACGGACAGGGGCCCAATTCGCCCCTCCACTTT. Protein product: CASSYGQGPNSPLHF.

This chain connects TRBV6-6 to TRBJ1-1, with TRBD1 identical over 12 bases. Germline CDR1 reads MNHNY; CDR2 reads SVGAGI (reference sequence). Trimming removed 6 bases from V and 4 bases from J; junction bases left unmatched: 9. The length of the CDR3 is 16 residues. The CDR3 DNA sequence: TGTGCCAGCAGAAGGGGGACAGGGGGCTCGGGCACTGAAGCTTTCTTT. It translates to CASRRGTGGSGTEAFF.

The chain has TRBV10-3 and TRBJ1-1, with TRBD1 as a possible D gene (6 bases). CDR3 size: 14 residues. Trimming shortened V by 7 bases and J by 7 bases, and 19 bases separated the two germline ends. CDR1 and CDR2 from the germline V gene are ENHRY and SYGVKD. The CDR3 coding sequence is TGTGCCATCACCGCGGGGCTGGGGGCCGGTGAAGCTTTCTTT. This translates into CAITAGLGAGEAFF.

CDR3 bases: TGTGCCAGCAGCTCGATCAAGGGACTAGCGGGGGAGACCACAGATACGCAGTATTTT. It encodes CASSSIKGLAGETTDTQYF. The chain couples TRBV11-2 to TRBJ2-3; 14 nucleotides agree with TRBD2. V lost 4 bases to trimming and J lost 2 bases; unmatched junction nucleotides: 11. The CDR3 spans 19 residues. In germline, CDR1 is SGHAT, CDR2 FQNNGV.

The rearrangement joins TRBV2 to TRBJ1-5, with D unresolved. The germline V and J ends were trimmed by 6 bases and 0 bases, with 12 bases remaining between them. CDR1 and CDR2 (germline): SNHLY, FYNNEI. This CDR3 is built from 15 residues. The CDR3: CASRSTRHSNQPQHF. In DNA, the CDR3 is TGTGCCAGCAGATCGACACGACATAGCAATCAGCCCCAGCATTTT.

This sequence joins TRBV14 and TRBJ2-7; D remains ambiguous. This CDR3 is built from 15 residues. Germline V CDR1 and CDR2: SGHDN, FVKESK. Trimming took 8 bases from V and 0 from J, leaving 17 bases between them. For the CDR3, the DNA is TGTGCCAGCTCGAACGCCGTTGGAGACTCCTACGAGCAGTACTTC. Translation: CASSNAVGDSYEQYF.

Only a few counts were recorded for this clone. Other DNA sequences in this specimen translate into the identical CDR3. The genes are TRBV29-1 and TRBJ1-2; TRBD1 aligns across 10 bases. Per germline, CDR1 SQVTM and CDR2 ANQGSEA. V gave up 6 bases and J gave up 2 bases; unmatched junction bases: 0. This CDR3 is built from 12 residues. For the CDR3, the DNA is TGCAGCGTGGGACAGGGGAACTATGGCTACACCTTC. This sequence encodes CSVGQGNYGYTF.

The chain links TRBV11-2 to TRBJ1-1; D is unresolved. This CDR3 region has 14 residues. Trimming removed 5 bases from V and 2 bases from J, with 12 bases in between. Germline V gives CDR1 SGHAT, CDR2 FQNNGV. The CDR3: CASSLRAQNTEAFF. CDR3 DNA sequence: TGTGCCAGCAGCCTCCGGGCACAAAACACTGAAGCTTTCTTT.

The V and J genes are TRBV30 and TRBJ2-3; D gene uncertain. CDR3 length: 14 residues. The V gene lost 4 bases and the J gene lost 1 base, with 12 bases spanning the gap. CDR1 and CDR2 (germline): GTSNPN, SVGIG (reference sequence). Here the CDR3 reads CAWKIPGGTDTQYF. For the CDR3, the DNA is TGTGCCTGGAAAATCCCGGGCGGCACAGATACGCAGTATTTT.

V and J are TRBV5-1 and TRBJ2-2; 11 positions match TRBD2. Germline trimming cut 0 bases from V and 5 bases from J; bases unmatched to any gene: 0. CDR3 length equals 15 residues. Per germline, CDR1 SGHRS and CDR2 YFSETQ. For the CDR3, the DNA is TGCGCCAGCAGCTTGGCTAGCGGGAGGACCGGGGAGCTGTTTTTT. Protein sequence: CASSLASGRTGELFF. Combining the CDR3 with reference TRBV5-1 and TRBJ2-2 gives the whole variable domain KAGVTQTPRYLIKTRGQQVTLSCSPISGHRSVSWYQQTPGQGLQFLFEYFSETQRNKGNFPGRFSGRQFSNSRSEMNVSTLELGDSALYLCASSLASGRTGELFFGEGSRLTVL.

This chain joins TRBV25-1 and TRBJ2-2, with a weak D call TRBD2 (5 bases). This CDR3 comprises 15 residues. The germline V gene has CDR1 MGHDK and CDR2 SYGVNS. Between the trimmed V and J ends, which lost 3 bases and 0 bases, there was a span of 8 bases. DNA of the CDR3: TGTGCCAGCAGTGAGCCCGGGGCGAACACCGGGGAGCTGTTTTTT. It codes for CASSEPGANTGELFF.

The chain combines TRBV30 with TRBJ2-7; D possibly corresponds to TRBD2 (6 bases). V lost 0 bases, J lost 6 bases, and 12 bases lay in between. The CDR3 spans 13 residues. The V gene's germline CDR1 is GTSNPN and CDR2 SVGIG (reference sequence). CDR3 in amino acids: CAWSVGGESEQYF. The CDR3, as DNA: TGTGCCTGGAGTGTGGGCGGGGAGAGCGAGCAGTACTTC.

This CDR3 is CASSEELGQGEAFF. The CDR3 DNA sequence: TGCGCCAGCAGCGAGGAATTAGGACAGGGGGAAGCTTTCTTT. The chain has TRBV5-1 and TRBJ1-1, with 9 bases lining up with TRBD1. Trimming took 4 bases from V and 8 from J; bases not matched to a gene: 9. The CDR3 totals 14 residues. Germline V lookup: CDR1 SGHRS, CDR2 YFSETQ.

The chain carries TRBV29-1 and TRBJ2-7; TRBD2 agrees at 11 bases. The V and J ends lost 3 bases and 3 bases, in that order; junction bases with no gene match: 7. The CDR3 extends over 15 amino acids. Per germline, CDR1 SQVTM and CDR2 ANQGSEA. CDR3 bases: TGCAGCGTTGATGGGGTGCTAGCGGGAGGCTACGAGCAGTACTTC. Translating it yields CSVDGVLAGGYEQYF.

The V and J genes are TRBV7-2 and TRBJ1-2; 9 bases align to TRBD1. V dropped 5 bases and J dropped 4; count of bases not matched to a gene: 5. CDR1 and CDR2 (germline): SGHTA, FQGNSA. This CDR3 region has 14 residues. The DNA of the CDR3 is TGTGCCAGCAGCCGGGACAGGGCAGTCTATGGCTACACCTTC. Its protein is CASSRDRAVYGYTF.

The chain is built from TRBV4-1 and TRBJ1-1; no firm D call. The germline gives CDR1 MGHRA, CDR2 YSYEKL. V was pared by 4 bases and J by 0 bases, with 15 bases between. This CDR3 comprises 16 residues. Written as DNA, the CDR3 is TGCGCCAGCAGCCGCACAGTCGACACTCTGAACACTGAAGCTTTCTTT. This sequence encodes CASSRTVDTLNTEAFF.

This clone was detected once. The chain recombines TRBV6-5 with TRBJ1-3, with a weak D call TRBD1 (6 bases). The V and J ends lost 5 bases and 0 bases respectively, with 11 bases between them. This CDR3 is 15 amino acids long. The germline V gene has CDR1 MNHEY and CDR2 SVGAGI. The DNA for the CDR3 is TGTGCCAGCAGTACAACAGGGTACTCTGGAAACACCATATATTTT. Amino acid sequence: CASSTTGYSGNTIYF.

The CDR3 DNA sequence: TGTGCCAGCAGAGCAACCGGGACCAACGAGCAGTACTTC. As protein: CASRATGTNEQYF. V and J are TRBV6-5 and TRBJ2-7; D possibly matches TRBD1 or TRBD2 (5 bases each). The V gene's germline CDR1 is MNHEY and CDR2 SVGAGI. The V end was cut by 6 bases, the J end by 5 bases, with 14 bases between. The CDR3 is 13 amino acids.